The 13 T cell receptor beta chains given below trace back to one sample, sequenced in a study of blood T cell repertoires in COVID-19. Sequenced by immunoSEQ multiplex PCR; TCRdb stores in-frame clones only, minus some. The sample has over 200,000 clones, 80% seen once. The source material was peripheral blood. The source is a human donor in a cohort sampled during active COVID-19.

The rearrangement uses TRBV28 and TRBJ2-7, with 9 bases aligning to TRBD1. Germline CDR1 and CDR2: MDHEN and SYDVKM. J gave up 2 bases and V 2 bases, and 7 bases lay outside the gene matches. CDR3 length: 16 amino acids. CDR3 sequence: CASSLPGTGRAYEQYF. CDR3 nucleotides: TGTGCCAGCAGTTTACCAGGGACAGGGAGGGCCTACGAGCAGTACTTC.

The sample holds one count of this clone. The same CDR3 also results from other DNA sequences found in this sample. J is TRBJ1-1 and V is TRBV29-1, with a weak D call TRBD1 (6 bases). The V and J ends lost 3 bases and 5 bases respectively, with 7 bases between them. The germline CDR1 and CDR2 sequences are SQVTM and ANQGSEA. There are 11 residues in the CDR3. As DNA, the CDR3 is TGCAGCGTTGATAGGGGGACTGAAGCTTTCTTT. Translating gives CSVDRGTEAFF.

J is TRBJ1-2 and V is TRBV6-1; TRBD1 might be the D (5 bases). The CDR3 has 16 residues. Trimming took off 4 bases at V and 3 bases at J, with 18 bases between the two ends. Looked up from germline, CDR1 is MNHNS and CDR2 is SASEGT. CDR3 protein: CASSALVASGDYGYTF. The CDR3 bases are TGTGCCAGCAGTGCCCTTGTGGCCTCGGGGGACTATGGCTACACCTTC.

This clone was detected a few times. DNA of the CDR3: TGCGCCAGCAGGCGGACTAGCAGCGAGGGAGAGCAGTTCTTC. Protein sequence: CASRRTSSEGEQFF. The chain recombines TRBV10-2 with TRBJ2-1; 8 bases match TRBD2. The CDR3 consists of 14 residues. Looked up from germline, CDR1 is WSHSY and CDR2 is SAAADI. Unmatched junction bases numbered 11, after V lost 6 bases and J lost 10 bases.

This rearrangement joins TRBV5-4 to TRBJ2-3; D perhaps matches TRBD1 (10 bases). Germline V CDR1 and CDR2: SGHNT, YYREEE (reference sequence). The germline V and J ends were trimmed by 3 bases and 2 bases, with 22 bases remaining between them. The CDR3 has 18 amino acids. The CDR3: CASSSPGQGTSHTDTQYF. DNA of the CDR3: TGTGCCAGCAGCTCCCCGGGACAGGGGACTAGCCACACAGATACGCAGTATTTT. Complete variable domain (other parts from reference TRBV5-4 and TRBJ2-3): ETGVTQSPTHLIKTRGQQVTLRCSSQSGHNTVSWYQQALGQGPQFIFQYYREEENGRGNFPPRFSGLQFPNYSSELNVNALELDDSALYLCASSSPGQGTSHTDTQYFGPGTRLTVL.

V gene TRBV5-1 combines with J gene TRBJ2-7; 7 bases agree with TRBD1. Germline loops: CDR1 SGHRS, CDR2 YFSETQ. CDR3 length equals 14 residues. V lost 4 bases and J lost 6; bases outside the gene matches: 10. CDR3 in DNA: TGCGCCAGCAGCCTGACAGGGTCGTTCGGCGAGCAGTACTTC. As protein: CASSLTGSFGEQYF.

The rearrangement links TRBV5-1 to TRBJ1-4, with D maybe TRBD1 (6 bases). The CDR3 contains 14 residues. Germline values: CDR1 SGHRS, CDR2 YFSETQ. V gave up 7 bases and J gave up 0 bases, with 10 bases separating them. CDR3 amino acids: CASGQKSTNEKLFF. DNA of the CDR3: TGCGCCAGCGGACAGAAGTCAACTAATGAAAAACTGTTTTTT.

This clone was seen more than once but under ten times. The rearrangement joins TRBV7-9 to TRBJ2-7, with D maybe TRBD2 (5 bases). Deletions cut 5 bases from V and 5 bases from J, with 7 bases between. The CDR3 covers 11 residues. Germline V CDR1 and CDR2: SEHNR, FQNEAQ (reference sequence). CDR3 in amino acids: CASSAADEQYF. In nucleotides, the CDR3 is TGTGCCAGCAGCGCAGCGGACGAGCAGTACTTC.

This clone was observed a single time. The V gene is TRBV28, the J gene TRBJ2-7, with 7 bases lining up with TRBD1. The CDR3 spans 14 residues. Germline values: CDR1 MDHEN, CDR2 SYDVKM. J lost 2 bases, V lost 5 bases, and 6 bases had no gene match. The CDR3 region has the DNA TGTGCCAGCAGTCCGACAGGGCCAACCTACGAGCAGTACTTC. This gives the protein CASSPTGPTYEQYF.

V gene TRBV10-3 combines with J gene TRBJ1-5; 7 bases match TRBD1. The CDR3 has 15 residues. Germline lookup yields CDR1 ENHRY and CDR2 SYGVKD. The V segment lost 6 bases and the J segment 2 bases; nucleotides outside the gene matches: 7. CDR3 DNA sequence: TGTGCCATCAGGCGGGAAGGGGGCGGCAATCAGCCCCAGCATTTT. This encodes CAIRREGGGNQPQHF.

In this sample, this clone turned up once. This chain joins TRBV29-1 and TRBJ2-2; D ambiguous. The germline V gene encodes CDR1 SQVTM and CDR2 ANQGSEA. There are 13 residues in the CDR3. V was pared by 3 bases and J by 5 bases, with 10 bases between. The CDR3 region has the DNA TGCAGCGTTGAGGGTCAGGTAACCGGGGAGCTGTTTTTT. This sequence encodes CSVEGQVTGELFF.

The J gene is TRBJ2-7, the V gene TRBV28; 7 nucleotides agree with TRBD2. V gave up 0 bases and J gave up 2 bases; unmatched junction bases: 4. Germline CDR1 is MDHEN and CDR2 is SYDVKM. CDR3 length equals 15 residues. DNA of the CDR3: TGTGCCAGCAGTTTATGGCGGGAGCCGCCCTACGAGCAGTACTTC. It yields the protein CASSLWREPPYEQYF.

The genes are TRBV7-3 and TRBJ2-1; 8 bases match TRBD2. The CDR3 contains 16 residues. Germline trimming cut 1 base from V and 10 bases from J; bases unmatched to any gene: 12. Germline CDR1 is SGHTA and CDR2 is FQGTGA. The CDR3 DNA follows: TGTGCCAGCAGCTTAAAACCGTACGGGAGGGCCTGGGAGCAGTTCTTC. Amino acid sequence: CASSLKPYGRAWEQFF.